Shown below are 9 T cell receptor beta chains from a single sample sequenced in a study of T-cell reconstitution after alpha-beta-depleted transplantation in children. TCRbeta library construction was performed incorporating unique molecular identifiers. MiXCR, applied by TCRdb to the PCR reads, yields one record per CDR3 protein. This table has roughly 300,000 distinct CDR3 sequences, 9.5% to 13% appearing once. The material sequenced was peripheral blood, taken 180 days after TCRalphabeta/CD19-depleted stem cell transplant. The receptors come from a male patient between 2 and 9 years old who had a stem cell transplant for chronic granulomatous disease, so the T cells may come from the graft donor.

A note on this clonotype: A single base separates this from a much larger clone, so it may be a read error. This chain links TRBV7-9 with TRBJ2-5; TRBD2 aligns across 7 bases. CDR1 is SEHNR, CDR2 FQNEAQ, per germline (reference sequence). CDR3 length: 15 amino acids. In DNA, the CDR3 is TGTGCCAGCAGCTTATCGGGGGAGGGCCAAGAGACCCCGTACTTC. Amino acid sequence: CASSLSGEGQETPYF.

The table lists this clonotype with many counts. The chain recombines TRBV5-6 with TRBJ2-5, with 9 bases fitting TRBD2. Unmatched junction bases numbered 9, after V lost 1 base and J lost 2 bases. CDR3 length equals 17 residues. Germline V gene sequence: CDR1 SGHDT, CDR2 YYEEEE. Written as DNA, the CDR3 is TGTGCCAGCAGCTTGTATCTAGCGGGACTAAGTCAAGAGACCCAGTACTTC. Translating it yields CASSLYLAGLSQETQYF.

This clonotype was recorded many times. The V call is TRBV7-2, the J call TRBJ2-1; 7 nucleotides match TRBD2. Germline values: CDR1 SGHTA, CDR2 FQGNSA. The V gene end was trimmed by 4 bases and the J gene end by 4 bases; junction bases not matched to a gene: 7. The CDR3 runs to 15 residues. This CDR3 is CASSSGGLTYNEQFF. The CDR3 DNA reads TGTGCCAGCAGCTCCGGGGGGTTGACTTACAATGAGCAGTTCTTC. The whole variable domain, remainder taken from reference TRBV7-2 and TRBJ2-1, is GAGVSQSPSNKVTEKGKDVELRCDPISGHTALYWYRQSLGQGLEFLIYFQGNSAPDKSGLPSDRFSAERTGGSVSTLTIQRTQQEDSAVYLCASSSGGLTYNEQFFGPGTRLTVL.

This clonotype has a handful of counts. This chain uses TRBV7-8 with TRBJ2-1; D remains unclear. Germline V gene lookup returns CDR1 SGHVS and CDR2 FQNEAQ. The CDR3 runs to 13 residues. V lost 2 bases to trimming and J lost 3 bases, with 5 bases between them. CDR3 in DNA: TGTGCCAGCAGCTTATGGCTCTACAATGAGCAGTTCTTC. Its translation: CASSLWLYNEQFF.

This clonotype occurred many times. V and J are TRBV20-1 and TRBJ2-7; 8 nucleotides line up with TRBD1. CDR1 DFQATT and CDR2 SNEGSKA come from the germline V gene (reference sequence). V lost 8 bases to trimming and J lost 2 bases; unmatched junction nucleotides: 5. This CDR3 comprises 12 residues. CDR3 in amino acids: CSSEGQAYEQYF. In DNA, the CDR3 is TGCAGTTCAGAGGGACAGGCCTACGAGCAGTACTTC.

This clonotype showed up many times. The chain is built from TRBV6-5 and TRBJ2-7; the D gene could be TRBD1 or TRBD2 (5 bases each). Between the trimmed V and J ends, which lost 2 bases and 3 bases, there was a span of 11 bases. The CDR3 consists of 14 residues. CDR1 MNHEY and CDR2 SVGAGI come from the germline V gene. Here the CDR3 DNA reads TGTGCCAGCAGTTACGTAGGGACCGACTACGAGCAGTACTTC. Its translation is CASSYVGTDYEQYF.

Written as DNA, the CDR3 is TGTGCCATGGGCCTACGGCTCCTCTGTGGGGCCAACGTCCTGACTTTC. Translated: CAMGLRLLCGANVLTF. V gene TRBV4-2 combines with J gene TRBJ2-6; no reliable D call. The CDR3 runs to 16 residues. V was clipped by 10 bases and J by 3 bases, with 19 bases between them. The germline V gene encodes CDR1 LGHNA and CDR2 YNFKEQ.

This clonotype was seen a few times. This chain connects TRBV6-5 to TRBJ2-1; 7 nucleotides line up with TRBD2. Germline V CDR1 and CDR2: MNHEY, SVGAGI. Germline trimming cut 4 bases from V and 0 bases from J; bases unmatched to any gene: 9. The CDR3 totals 17 residues. The CDR3 reads CASSSRGGRSSYNEQFF. The CDR3 DNA sequence: TGTGCCAGCAGTTCTCGGGGAGGGAGGAGCTCCTACAATGAGCAGTTCTTC.

The chain employs TRBV3-1 and TRBJ2-1; 8 nucleotides match TRBD2. The CDR3 runs to 15 residues. The germline V gene has CDR1 LGHDT and CDR2 YNNKEL (reference sequence). J gave up 6 bases and V 5 bases, and 9 bases lay outside the gene matches. CDR3 residues: CASSSQAGVPNEQFF. Here the CDR3 DNA reads TGTGCCAGCAGCTCTCAAGCGGGAGTTCCCAATGAGCAGTTCTTC.